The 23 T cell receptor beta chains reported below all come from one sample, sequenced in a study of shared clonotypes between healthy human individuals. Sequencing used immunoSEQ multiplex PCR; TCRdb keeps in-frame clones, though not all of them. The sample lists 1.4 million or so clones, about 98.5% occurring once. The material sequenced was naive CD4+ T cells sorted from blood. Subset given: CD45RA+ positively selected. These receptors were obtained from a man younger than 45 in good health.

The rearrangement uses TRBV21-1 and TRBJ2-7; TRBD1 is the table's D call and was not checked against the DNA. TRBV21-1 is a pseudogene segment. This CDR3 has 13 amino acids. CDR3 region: CAINRFRRYEQYF. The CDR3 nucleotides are TGTGCCATCAACAGGTTTCGGCGCTACGAGCAGTACTTC.

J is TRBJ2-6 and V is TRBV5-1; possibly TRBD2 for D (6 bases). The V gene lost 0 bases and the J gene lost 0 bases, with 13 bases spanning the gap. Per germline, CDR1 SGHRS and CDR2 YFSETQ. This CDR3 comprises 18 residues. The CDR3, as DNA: TGCGCCAGCAGCTTGGTCGCGGGATTGCTCTCTGGGGCCAACGTCCTGACTTTC. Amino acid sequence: CASSLVAGLLSGANVLTF.

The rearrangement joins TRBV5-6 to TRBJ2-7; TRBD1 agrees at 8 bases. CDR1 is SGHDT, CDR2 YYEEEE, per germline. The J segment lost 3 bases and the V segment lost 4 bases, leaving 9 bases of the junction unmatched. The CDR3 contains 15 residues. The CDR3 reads CASSAGQGGGYEQYF. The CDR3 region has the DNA TGTGCCAGCAGCGCAGGACAGGGTGGGGGCTACGAGCAGTACTTC.

The CDR3 DNA reads TGTGCCAGCGTGGCGGTGGGTGGTGAGACCCAGTACTTC. Its protein product is CASVAVGGETQYF. The V gene is TRBV6-1, the J gene TRBJ2-5; no firm D call. With 8 bases removed from V and 5 bases from J, the gap between germline ends came to 15 bases. Germline CDR1 and CDR2: MNHNS and SASEGT. The CDR3 length is 13 residues.

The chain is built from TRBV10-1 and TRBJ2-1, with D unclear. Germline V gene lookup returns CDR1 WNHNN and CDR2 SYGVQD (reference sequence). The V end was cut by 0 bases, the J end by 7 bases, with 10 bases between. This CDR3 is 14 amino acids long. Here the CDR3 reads CASSESNGWNEQFF. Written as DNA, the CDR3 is TGCGCCAGCAGTGAGTCGAACGGTTGGAATGAGCAGTTCTTC.

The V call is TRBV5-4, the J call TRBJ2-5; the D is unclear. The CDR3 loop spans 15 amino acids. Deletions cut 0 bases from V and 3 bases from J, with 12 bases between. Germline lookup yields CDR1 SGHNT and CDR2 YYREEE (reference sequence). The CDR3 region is CASSLEGPRKETQYF. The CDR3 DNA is TGTGCCAGCAGCTTGGAAGGTCCCAGGAAAGAGACCCAGTACTTC.

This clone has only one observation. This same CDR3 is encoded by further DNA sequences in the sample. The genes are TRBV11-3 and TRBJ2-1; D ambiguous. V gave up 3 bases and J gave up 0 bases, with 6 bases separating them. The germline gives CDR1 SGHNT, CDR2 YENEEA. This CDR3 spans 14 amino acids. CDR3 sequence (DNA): TGTGCCAGCAGCTTGGATAGCTCCTACAATGAGCAGTTCTTC. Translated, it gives CASSLDSSYNEQFF.

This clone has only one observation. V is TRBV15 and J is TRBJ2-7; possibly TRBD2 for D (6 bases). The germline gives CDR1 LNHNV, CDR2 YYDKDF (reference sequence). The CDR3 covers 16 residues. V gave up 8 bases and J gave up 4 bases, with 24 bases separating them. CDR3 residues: CATSQRPGGTLYEQYF. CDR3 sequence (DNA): TGTGCCACCTCCCAACGGCCGGGCGGGACTCTTTACGAGCAGTACTTC.

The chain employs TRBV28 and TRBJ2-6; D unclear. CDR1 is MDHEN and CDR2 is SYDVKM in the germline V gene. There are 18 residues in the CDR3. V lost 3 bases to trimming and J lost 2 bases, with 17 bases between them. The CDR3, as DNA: TGTGCCAGCAGTTTGGCCGGGTTTCCGCGCGCTGGGGCCAACGTCCTGACTTTC. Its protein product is CASSLAGFPRAGANVLTF.

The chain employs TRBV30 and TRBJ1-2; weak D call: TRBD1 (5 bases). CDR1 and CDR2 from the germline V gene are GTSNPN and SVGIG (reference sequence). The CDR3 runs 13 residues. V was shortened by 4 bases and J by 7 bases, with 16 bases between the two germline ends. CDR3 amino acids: CAWTRAREGGYTF. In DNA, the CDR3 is TGTGCCTGGACCCGGGCCAGGGAGGGTGGCTACACCTTC.

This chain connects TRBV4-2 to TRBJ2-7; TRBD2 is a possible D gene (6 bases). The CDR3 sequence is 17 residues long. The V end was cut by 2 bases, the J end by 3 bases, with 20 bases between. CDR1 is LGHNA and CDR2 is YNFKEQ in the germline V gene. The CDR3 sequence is CASSQRAGSGEVYEQYF. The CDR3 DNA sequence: TGTGCCAGCAGCCAACGAGCCGGGAGCGGTGAGGTCTACGAGCAGTACTTC.

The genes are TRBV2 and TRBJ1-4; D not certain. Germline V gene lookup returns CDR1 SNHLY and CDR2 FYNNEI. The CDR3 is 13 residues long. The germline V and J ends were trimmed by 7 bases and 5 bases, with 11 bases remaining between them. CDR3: CASTRRLNEKLFF. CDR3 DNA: TGTGCCAGCACTCGACGGCTCAATGAAAAACTGTTTTTT.

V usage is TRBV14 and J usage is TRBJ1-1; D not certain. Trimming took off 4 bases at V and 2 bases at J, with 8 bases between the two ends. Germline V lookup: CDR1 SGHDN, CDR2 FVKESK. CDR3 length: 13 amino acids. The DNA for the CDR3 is TGTGCCAGCAGCCCGGGTGTTAACACTGAAGCTTTCTTT. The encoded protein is CASSPGVNTEAFF. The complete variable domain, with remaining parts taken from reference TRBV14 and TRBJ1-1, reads EAGVTQFPSHSVIEKGQTVTLRCDPISGHDNLYWYRRVMGKEIKFLLHFVKESKQDESGMPNNRFLAERTGGTYSTLKVQPAELEDSGVYFCASSPGVNTEAFFGQGTRLTVV.

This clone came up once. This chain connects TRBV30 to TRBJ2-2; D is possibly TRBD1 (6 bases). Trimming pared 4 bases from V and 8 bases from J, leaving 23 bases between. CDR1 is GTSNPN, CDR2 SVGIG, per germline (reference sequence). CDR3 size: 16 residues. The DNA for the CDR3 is TGTGCCTGGATCTGGGGGCCGGCAGGGGCTGCTGGGGAGCTGTTTTTT. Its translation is CAWIWGPAGAAGELFF.

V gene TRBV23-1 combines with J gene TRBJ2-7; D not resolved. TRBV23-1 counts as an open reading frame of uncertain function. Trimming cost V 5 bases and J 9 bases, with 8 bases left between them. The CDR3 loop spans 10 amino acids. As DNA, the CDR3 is TGCGCCAGCAGTAATCCCGGGCAGTACTTC. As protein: CASSNPGQYF.

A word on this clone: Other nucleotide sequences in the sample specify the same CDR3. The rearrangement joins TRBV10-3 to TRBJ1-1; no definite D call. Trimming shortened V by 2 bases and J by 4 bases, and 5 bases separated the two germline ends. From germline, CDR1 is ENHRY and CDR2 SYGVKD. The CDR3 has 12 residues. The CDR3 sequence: CAISEGSTEAFF. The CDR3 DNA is TGTGCCATCAGTGAGGGTAGCACTGAAGCTTTCTTT.

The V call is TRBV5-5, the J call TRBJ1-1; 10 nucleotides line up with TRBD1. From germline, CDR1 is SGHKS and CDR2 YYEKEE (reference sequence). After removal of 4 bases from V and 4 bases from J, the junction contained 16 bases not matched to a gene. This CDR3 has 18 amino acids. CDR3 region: CASSPGQGRALSVTEAFF. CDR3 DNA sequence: TGTGCCAGCAGCCCGGGACAGGGGAGGGCCTTATCGGTCACTGAAGCTTTCTTT.

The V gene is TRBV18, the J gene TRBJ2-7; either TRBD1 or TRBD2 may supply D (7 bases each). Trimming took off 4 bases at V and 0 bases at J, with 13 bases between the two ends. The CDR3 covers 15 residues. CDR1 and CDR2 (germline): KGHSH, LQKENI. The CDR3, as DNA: TGTGCCAGCTCACAGGGGGCTAGCGGCTCCTACGAGCAGTACTTC. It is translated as CASSQGASGSYEQYF.

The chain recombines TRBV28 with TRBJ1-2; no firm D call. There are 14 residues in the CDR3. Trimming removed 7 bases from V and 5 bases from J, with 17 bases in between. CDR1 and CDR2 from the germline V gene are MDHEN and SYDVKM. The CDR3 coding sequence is TGTGCCAGCACCCCACGGCCCGTCCCATATGGCTACACCTTC. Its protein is CASTPRPVPYGYTF.

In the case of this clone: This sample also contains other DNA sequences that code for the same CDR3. The CDR3 bases are TGTGCCAGCTCACCCCTGGCGGCGAACACTGAAGCTTTCTTT. Protein sequence: CASSPLAANTEAFF. The chain employs TRBV18 and TRBJ1-1, with D unclear. The CDR3 runs to 14 residues. V dropped 3 bases and J dropped 1 base, with 9 bases sitting between them. Germline loops: CDR1 KGHSH, CDR2 LQKENI.

For the CDR3, the DNA is TGCGCCAGCACCCTAGGGGGATTTCCGAACACTGAAGCTTTCTTT. As protein: CASTLGGFPNTEAFF. The J gene is TRBJ1-1, the V gene TRBV4-1; perhaps TRBD1 as D (6 bases). This CDR3 has 15 residues. Germline V gives CDR1 MGHRA, CDR2 YSYEKL. Trimming took off 7 bases at V and 1 base at J, with 16 bases between the two ends.

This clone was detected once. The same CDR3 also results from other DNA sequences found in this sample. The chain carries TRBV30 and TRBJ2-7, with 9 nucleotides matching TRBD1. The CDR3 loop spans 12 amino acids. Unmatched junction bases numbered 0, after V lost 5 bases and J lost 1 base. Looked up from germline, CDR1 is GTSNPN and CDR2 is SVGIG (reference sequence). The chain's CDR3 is CAWGQGSYEQYF. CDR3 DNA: TGTGCCTGGGGACAGGGGTCCTACGAGCAGTACTTC.

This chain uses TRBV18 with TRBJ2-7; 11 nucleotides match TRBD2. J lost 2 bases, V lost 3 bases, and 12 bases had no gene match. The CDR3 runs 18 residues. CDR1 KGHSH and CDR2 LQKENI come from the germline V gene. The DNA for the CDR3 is TGTGCCAGCTCACCCTTGCCCAAACTAGCGGGAGTCCCCTACGAGCAGTACTTC. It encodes CASSPLPKLAGVPYEQYF. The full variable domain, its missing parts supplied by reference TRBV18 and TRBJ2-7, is NAGVMQNPRHLVRRRGQEARLRCSPMKGHSHVYWYRQLPEEGLKFMVYLQKENIIDESGMPKERFSAEFPKEGPSILRIQQVVRGDSAAYFCASSPLPKLAGVPYEQYFGPGTRLTVT.